The T cell receptor beta chain described here comes from a study of T cells in localized non-small cell lung cancer (dated by TCRdb to the early 2020s). In the study overall: Comparing tumors with uninvolved tumor-adjacent lungs, the study looked at the T cell repertoires of 220 or so patients with early-stage NSCLC. NSCLC patients had a mean age of roughly 66 years, and about 140 were male and over 85 female. The cohort was made up of under 250 treatment-naive NSCLC patients whose localized lung tumors had been resected.

V and J are truncated by 9 bases and 5 bases respectively, leaving an intervening sequence of 13 bases. Via the germline V gene (reference sequence), CDR1 is LNHDA and CDR2 SQIVND. Inclusive of the bounding cysteine and phenylalanine, the CDR3 is 13 residues long. Of all the DNA, just the CDR3 is kept, 39 bases in frame from base 1. The immunoSEQ Assay was used to sequence TCR beta CDR3 regions from DNA. As for the authors' bioinformatics: To compute T cell density, TCR beta template counts were normalized to usable DNA, which was estimated by amplifying housekeeping genes. Richness was estimated using the preseqR package, with extrapolation to 400,000 templates for PBMC samples and to 120,000 templates for tissue samples. Clonality was defined as one minus Pielou's evenness. Differential abundance testing on productive amino-acid clonotypes, with a minimum total count of 5 and an alpha of 0.1, was used to identify tissue-enriched TCRs. The Jaccard Index and the Morisita Overlap Index were used to measure how much the repertoires overlapped between compartments. GLIPH grouped TCR beta CDR3s together with public tetramer-defined viral CDR3s, and a viral motif had to include at least three viral sequences and show V-gene enrichment. TCRdb carries this immuneACCESS record with in-frame sequences only. Its versions omit some clonotypes, under half of them owing to an unresolved V gene in the studies checked, with the rest unexplained. The V and J calls and the clone size are those of that table, but D and trimming were determined from the DNA. In all, the sample holds tens of thousands of clones, and approximately 90% of those were seen once. The top ten hold about 20% of the sample.

The paper as a whole reports these results and caveats: Higher T cell density in blood was associated with longer overall survival, whereas higher clonality in adjacent lung was associated with shorter survival. Because multi-region sequencing of the tumors was not done, intratumor heterogeneity could not be ruled out. A median of around 60 of the top 100 tumor clones turned up in the paired uninvolved adjacent lung, and some 28 of those clones also ranked among the top 100 of that same adjacent lung. Uninvolved tumor-adjacent lung showed the highest T cell clonality, higher than tumor, which suggests more focused antigenic responses in the adjacent lung. Because the study design was exploratory, TCR variables were selected using unadjusted p-values without false-discovery rate correction.

At diagnosis, tumor, uninvolved tumor-adjacent lung and peripheral blood were collected and then preserved as a mix of FFPE and fresh-frozen material. For TCR repertoire profiling, blood samples were analyzed in the form of peripheral blood mononuclear cells. Comments on this clone: This receptor's antigen is unknown. Per-base quality was not reported, and no clone a single base away is much larger than it.

The sample consisted of peripheral blood, taken before any cancer treatment. The receptor chain draws on TRBV19 and TRBJ1-4; there is no confident call for the D gene. This TCR derives from a man between 40 and 69 years old with stage I lung adenocarcinoma. In nucleotides, the sequence is TGTGCCAGCAAAGGGCGCCACAATGAAAAACTGTTTTTT. Its coded protein is CASKGRHNEKLFF.